The clone carrying this T cell receptor (beta chain) was seen only a few times. Its specificity is not known. Other DNA sequences within the sample encode an identical CDR3. These data originate in a study of neoadjuvant anti-PD-1 for oral cavity cancer. Background on the study: Around day 43, patients without progression received a fourth nivolumab dose before surgery. Points from the study as a whole: TCR analyses covered only a few patients per response group.

Stated time point: after neoadjuvant nivolumab, at surgical resection. The CDR3 has 14 amino acids. V was trimmed by 0 bases and J by 6 bases, leaving 10 bases between them. In germline, CDR1 is SGDLS, CDR2 YYNGEE. Tumor libraries mostly used around 4.8 ug genomic DNA, two replicates each. Some clones are missing from TCRdb's copy, which holds only in-frame ones; the method was immunoSEQ multiplex PCR. Of 25,000 or so clones detected, 25% to 30% appear once; the ten largest clones hold 16%. The origin of this receptor is a person between 40 and 80 years old with oral cavity squamous cell carcinoma. The material was tumor tissue, obtained after nivolumab (anti-PD-1) treatment. The V and J genes are TRBV9 and TRBJ1-5, with TRBD1 as a possible D gene (5 bases). The CDR3 coding sequence is TGTGCCAGCAGCGTAGATGGGGCGGGTCAGCCCCAGCATTTT. Protein: CASSVDGAGQPQHF.